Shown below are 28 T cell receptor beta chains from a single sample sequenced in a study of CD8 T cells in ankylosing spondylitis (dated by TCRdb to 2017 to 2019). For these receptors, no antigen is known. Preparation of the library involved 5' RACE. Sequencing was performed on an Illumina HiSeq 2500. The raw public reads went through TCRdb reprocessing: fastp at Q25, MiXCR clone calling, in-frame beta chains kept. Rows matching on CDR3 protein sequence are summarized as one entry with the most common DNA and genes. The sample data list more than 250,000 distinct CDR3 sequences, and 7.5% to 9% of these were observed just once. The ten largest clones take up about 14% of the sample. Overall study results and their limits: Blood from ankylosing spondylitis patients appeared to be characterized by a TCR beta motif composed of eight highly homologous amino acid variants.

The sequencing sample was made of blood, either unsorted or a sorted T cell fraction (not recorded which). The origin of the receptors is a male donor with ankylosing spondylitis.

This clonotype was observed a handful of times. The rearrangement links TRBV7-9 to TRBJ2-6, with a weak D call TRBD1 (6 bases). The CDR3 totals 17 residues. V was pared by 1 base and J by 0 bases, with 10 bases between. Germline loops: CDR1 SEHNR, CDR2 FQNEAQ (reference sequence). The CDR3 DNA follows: TGTGCCAGCAGCTTAGTGGACAGCAGCTCTGGGGCCAACGTCCTGACTTTC. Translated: CASSLVDSSSGANVLTF.

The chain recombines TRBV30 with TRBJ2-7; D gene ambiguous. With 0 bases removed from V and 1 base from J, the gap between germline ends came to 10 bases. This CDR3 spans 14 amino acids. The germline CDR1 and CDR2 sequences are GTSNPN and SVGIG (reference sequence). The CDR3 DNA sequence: TGTGCCTGGAGTGTACCTGGTGGTTCCTACGAGCAGTACTTC. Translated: CAWSVPGGSYEQYF.

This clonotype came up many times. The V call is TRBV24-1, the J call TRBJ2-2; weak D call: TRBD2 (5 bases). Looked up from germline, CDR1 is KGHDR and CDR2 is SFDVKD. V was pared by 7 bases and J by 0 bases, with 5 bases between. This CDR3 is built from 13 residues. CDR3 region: CATRRANTGELFF. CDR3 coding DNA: TGTGCCACCAGGCGGGCGAACACCGGGGAGCTGTTTTTT.

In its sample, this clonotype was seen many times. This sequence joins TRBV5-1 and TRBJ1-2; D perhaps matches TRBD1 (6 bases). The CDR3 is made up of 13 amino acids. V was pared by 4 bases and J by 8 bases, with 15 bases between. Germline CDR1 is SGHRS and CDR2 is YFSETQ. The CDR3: CASSGTGYQGYTF. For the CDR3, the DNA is TGCGCCAGCAGCGGTACAGGGTATCAGGGCTACACCTTC.

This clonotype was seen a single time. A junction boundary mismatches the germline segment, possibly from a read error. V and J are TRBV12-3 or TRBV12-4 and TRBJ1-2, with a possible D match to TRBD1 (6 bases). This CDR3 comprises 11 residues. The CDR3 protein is CASSFRDNPAF. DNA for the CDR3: TGTGCCAGCAGTTTTAGGGACAACCCAGCCTTC.

CDR3 sequence reads: CASSPPGQGAPYEQYF. As DNA, the CDR3 is TGTGCCAGCTCACCACCGGGACAGGGGGCACCCTACGAGCAGTACTTC. The chain employs TRBV18 and TRBJ2-7, with 12 positions matching TRBD1. The V gene end was trimmed by 0 bases and the J gene end by 2 bases; junction bases not matched to a gene: 2. Per the germline V gene, CDR1 is KGHSH and CDR2 is LQKENI. The CDR3 loop spans 16 amino acids.

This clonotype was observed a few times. The CDR3 sequence is CASSSGTGFQETQYF. The CDR3 region has the DNA TGTGCCAGCAGTTCCGGGACAGGGTTCCAAGAGACCCAGTACTTC. The chain has TRBV7-3 and TRBJ2-5; 9 bases are shared with TRBD1. Germline V gene lookup returns CDR1 SGHTA and CDR2 FQGTGA. The V segment lost 6 bases and the J segment 1 base; nucleotides outside the gene matches: 6. CDR3 length: 15 amino acids.

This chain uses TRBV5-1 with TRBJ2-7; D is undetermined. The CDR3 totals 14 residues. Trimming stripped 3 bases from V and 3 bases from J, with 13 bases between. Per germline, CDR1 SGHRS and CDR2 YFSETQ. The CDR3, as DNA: TGCGCCAGCAGCTACCTCGGATTGGACTACGAGCAGTACTTC. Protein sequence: CASSYLGLDYEQYF.

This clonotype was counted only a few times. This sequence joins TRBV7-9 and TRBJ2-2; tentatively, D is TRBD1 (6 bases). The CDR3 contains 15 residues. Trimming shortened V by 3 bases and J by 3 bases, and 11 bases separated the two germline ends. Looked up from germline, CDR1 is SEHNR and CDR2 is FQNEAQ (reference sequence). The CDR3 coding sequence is TGTGCCAGCAGCTTTACAGGGAGTCACACCGGGGAGCTGTTTTTT. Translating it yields CASSFTGSHTGELFF.

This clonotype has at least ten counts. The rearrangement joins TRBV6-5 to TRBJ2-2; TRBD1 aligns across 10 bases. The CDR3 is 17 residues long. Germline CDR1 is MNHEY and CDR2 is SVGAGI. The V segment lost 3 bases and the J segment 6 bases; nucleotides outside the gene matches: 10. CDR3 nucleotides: TGTGCCAGCAGTTATTCCTCGGGACAGGGGTTTTCCGGGGAGCTGTTTTTT. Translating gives CASSYSSGQGFSGELFF.

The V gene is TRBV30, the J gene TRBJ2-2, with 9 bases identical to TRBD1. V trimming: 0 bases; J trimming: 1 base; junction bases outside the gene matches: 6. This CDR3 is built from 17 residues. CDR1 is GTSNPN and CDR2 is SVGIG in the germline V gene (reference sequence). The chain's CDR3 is CAWSVDGTGRNTGELFF. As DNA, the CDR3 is TGTGCCTGGAGTGTTGACGGGACAGGGAGGAACACCGGGGAGCTGTTTTTT.

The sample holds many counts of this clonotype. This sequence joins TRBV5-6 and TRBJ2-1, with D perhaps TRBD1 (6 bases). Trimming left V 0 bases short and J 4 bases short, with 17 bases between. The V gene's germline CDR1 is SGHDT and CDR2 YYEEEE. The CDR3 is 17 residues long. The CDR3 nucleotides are TGTGCCAGCAGCTTGGGGGTATTGGGGACAACATACAATGAGCAGTTCTTC. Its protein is CASSLGVLGTTYNEQFF. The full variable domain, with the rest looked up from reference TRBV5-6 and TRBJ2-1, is DAGVTQSPTHLIKTRGQQVTLRCSPKSGHDTVSWYQQALGQGPQFIFQYYEEEERQRGNFPDRFSGHQFPNYSSELNVNALLLGDSALYLCASSLGVLGTTYNEQFFGPGTRLTVL.

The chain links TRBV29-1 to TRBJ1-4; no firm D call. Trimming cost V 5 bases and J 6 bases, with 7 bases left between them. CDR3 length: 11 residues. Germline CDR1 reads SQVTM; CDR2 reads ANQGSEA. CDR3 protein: CSVSRHEKLFF. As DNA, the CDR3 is TGCAGCGTTTCCAGGCATGAAAAACTGTTTTTT.

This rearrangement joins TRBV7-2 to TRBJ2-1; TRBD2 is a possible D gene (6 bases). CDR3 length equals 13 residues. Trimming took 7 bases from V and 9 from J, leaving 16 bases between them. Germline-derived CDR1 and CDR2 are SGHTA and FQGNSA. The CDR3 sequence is CASTQGGSGEQFF. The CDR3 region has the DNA TGTGCCAGCACCCAAGGTGGTAGCGGTGAGCAGTTCTTC.

The CDR3 loop reads CASSLGAWPSTDTQYF. The CDR3 nucleotides are TGTGCCAGCAGCTTAGGGGCTTGGCCTAGCACAGATACGCAGTATTTT. The chain uses TRBV7-8 and TRBJ2-3; D ambiguous. The CDR3 is made up of 16 amino acids. Germline lookup yields CDR1 SGHVS and CDR2 FQNEAQ. Trimming left V 1 base short and J 0 bases short, with 11 bases between.

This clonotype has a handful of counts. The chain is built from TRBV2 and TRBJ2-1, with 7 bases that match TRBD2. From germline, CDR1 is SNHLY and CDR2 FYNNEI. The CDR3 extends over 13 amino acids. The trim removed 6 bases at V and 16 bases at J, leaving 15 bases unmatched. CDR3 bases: TGTGCCAGCAGGGGGGACTACTCGTACAGCCCTTTCTTC. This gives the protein CASRGDYSYSPFF.

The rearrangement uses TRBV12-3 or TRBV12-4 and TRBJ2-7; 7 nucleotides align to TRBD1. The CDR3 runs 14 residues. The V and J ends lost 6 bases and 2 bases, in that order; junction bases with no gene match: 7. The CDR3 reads CASSTTGDTYEQYF. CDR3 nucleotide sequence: TGTGCCAGCAGCACAACAGGGGACACCTACGAGCAGTACTTC.

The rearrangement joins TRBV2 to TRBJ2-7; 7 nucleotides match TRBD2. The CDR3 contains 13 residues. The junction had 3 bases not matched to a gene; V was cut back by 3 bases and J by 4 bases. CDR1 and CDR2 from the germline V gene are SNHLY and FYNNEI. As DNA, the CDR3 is TGTGCCAGCAGTGATGGGCGGGAGTACGAGCAGTACTTC. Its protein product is CASSDGREYEQYF. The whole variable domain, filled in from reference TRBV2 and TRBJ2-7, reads EPEVTQTPSHQVTQMGQEVILRCVPISNHLYFYWYRQILGQKVEFLVSFYNNEISEKSEIFDDQFSVERPDGSNFTLKIRSTKLEDSAMYFCASSDGREYEQYFGPGTRLTVT.

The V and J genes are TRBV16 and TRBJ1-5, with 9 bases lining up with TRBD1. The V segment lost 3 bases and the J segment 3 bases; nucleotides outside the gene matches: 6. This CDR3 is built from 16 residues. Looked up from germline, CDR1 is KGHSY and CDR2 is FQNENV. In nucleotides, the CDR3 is TGTGCCAGCAGCCAGACCGGACAGGGGTACAATCAGCCCCAGCATTTT. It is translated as CASSQTGQGYNQPQHF. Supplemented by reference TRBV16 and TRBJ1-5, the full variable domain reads GEEVAQTPKHLVRGEGQKAKLYCAPIKGHSYVFWYQQVLKNEFKFLISFQNENVFDETGMPKERFSAKCLPNSPCSLEIQATKLEDSAVYFCASSQTGQGYNQPQHFGDGTRLSIL.

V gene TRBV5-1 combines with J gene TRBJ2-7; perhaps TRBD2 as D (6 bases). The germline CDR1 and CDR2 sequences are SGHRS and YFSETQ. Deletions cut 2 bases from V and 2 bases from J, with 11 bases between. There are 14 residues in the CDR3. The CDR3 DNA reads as TGCGCCAGCAGCTTAATGGAGGGGACCTACGAGCAGTACTTC. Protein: CASSLMEGTYEQYF.

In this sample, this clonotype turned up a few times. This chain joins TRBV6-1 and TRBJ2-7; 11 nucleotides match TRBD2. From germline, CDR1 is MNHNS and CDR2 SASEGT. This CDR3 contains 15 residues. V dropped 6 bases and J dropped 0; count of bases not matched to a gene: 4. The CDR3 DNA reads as TGTGCCAGCAGAGGGGGACTAGCGGACTCCTACGAGCAGTACTTC. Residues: CASRGGLADSYEQYF.

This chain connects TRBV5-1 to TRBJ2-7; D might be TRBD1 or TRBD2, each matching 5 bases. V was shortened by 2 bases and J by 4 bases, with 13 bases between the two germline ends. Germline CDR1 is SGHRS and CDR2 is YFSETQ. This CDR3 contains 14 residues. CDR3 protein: CASSFWGTFYEQYF. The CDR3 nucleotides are TGCGCCAGCAGCTTTTGGGGGACCTTTTACGAGCAGTACTTC. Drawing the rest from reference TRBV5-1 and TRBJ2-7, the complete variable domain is KAGVTQTPRYLIKTRGQQVTLSCSPISGHRSVSWYQQTPGQGLQFLFEYFSETQRNKGNFPGRFSGRQFSNSRSEMNVSTLELGDSALYLCASSFWGTFYEQYFGPGTRLTVT.

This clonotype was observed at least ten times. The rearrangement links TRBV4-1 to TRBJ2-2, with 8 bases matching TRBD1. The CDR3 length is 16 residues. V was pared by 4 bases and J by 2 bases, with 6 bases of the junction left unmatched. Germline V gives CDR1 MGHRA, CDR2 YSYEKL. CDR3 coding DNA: TGCGCCAGCAGCCCAGGGACAGGAGCTAACACCGGGGAGCTGTTTTTT. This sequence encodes CASSPGTGANTGELFF.

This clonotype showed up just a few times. The CDR3 loop is CASSQEFTDYHEQFF. CDR3 coding DNA: TGTGCCAGCAGCCAAGAGTTCACGGACTATCATGAGCAGTTCTTC. The gene calls are TRBV3-1 and TRBJ2-1; tentatively, D is TRBD2 (6 bases). CDR3 length: 15 residues. Germline CDR1 reads LGHDT; CDR2 reads YNNKEL (reference sequence). The germline V and J ends were trimmed by 0 bases and 8 bases, with 14 bases remaining between them.

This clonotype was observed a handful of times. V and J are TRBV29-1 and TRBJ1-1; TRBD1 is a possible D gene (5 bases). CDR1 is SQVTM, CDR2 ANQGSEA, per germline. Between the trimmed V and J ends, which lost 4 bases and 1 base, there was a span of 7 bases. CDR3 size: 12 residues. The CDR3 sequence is CSVGTWNTEAFF. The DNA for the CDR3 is TGCAGCGTTGGGACATGGAACACTGAAGCTTTCTTT. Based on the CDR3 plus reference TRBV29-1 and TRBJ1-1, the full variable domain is SAVISQKPSRDICQRGTSLTIQCQVDSQVTMMFWYRQQPGQSLTLIATANQGSEATYESGFVIDKFPISRPNLTFSTLTVSNMSPEDSSIYLCSVGTWNTEAFFGQGTRLTVV.

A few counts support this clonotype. The CDR3 nucleotides read TGTGCCAGCAGCCCTGAAGGCAGGGTCGAGCAGTACTTC. This gives the protein CASSPEGRVEQYF. This chain uses TRBV7-3 with TRBJ2-7; D possibly corresponds to TRBD1 (5 bases). From germline, CDR1 is SGHTA and CDR2 FQGTGA. The CDR3 consists of 13 residues. Trimming removed 5 bases at V and 6 bases at J, with 14 bases between.

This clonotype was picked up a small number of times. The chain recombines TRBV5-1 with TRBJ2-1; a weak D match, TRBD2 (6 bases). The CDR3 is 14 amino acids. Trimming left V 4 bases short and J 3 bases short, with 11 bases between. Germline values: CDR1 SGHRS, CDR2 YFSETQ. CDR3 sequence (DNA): TGCGCCAGCAGCCCACGACTAGGCTACAATGAGCAGTTCTTC. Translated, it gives CASSPRLGYNEQFF.

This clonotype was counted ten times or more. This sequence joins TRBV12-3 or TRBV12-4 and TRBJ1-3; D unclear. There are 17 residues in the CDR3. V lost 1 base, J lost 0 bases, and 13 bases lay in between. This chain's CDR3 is CASSLGVMPASGNTIYF. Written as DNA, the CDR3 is TGTGCCAGCAGTTTAGGTGTCATGCCTGCCTCTGGAAACACCATATATTTT.